The 15 T cell receptor beta chains presented below share a single source sample, sequenced in a study of blood T cell repertoires in COVID-19. Generated by immunoSEQ multiplex PCR, the TCRdb table keeps only in-frame clones and is missing some. The top ten hold just under 9% of the sample, which has just over 300,000 clones, over 80% seen once. Material: PBMCs or T cells enriched from blood (not recorded which). All receptors come from a woman between 18 and 30 years old who had recovered from COVID-19.

The CDR3 DNA follows: TGTGCCAGCAGCTTAGTTGGAGTTTACAATGAGCAGTTCTTC. This translates into CASSLVGVYNEQFF. The chain employs TRBV11-2 and TRBJ2-1; D unclear. The CDR3 loop spans 14 amino acids. Trimming shortened V by 1 base and J by 4 bases, and 8 bases separated the two germline ends. The germline CDR1 and CDR2 sequences are SGHAT and FQNNGV.

The chain uses TRBV9 and TRBJ2-6; unclear D gene. The V gene lost 0 bases and the J gene lost 0 bases, with 7 bases spanning the gap. The CDR3 is 16 amino acids. CDR1 is SGDLS, CDR2 YYNGEE, per germline. CDR3 nucleotide sequence: TGTGCCAGCAGCGTAGTAGGAGACTCTGGGGCCAACGTCCTGACTTTC. Translated: CASSVVGDSGANVLTF.

The V and J genes are TRBV7-9 and TRBJ1-6, with 7 bases that match TRBD1. The J segment lost 5 bases and the V segment lost 1 base, leaving 2 bases of the junction unmatched. Per the germline V gene, CDR1 is SEHNR and CDR2 is FQNEAQ (reference sequence). The CDR3 length is 15 residues. CDR3 coding DNA: TGTGCCAGCAGCTTAGGAGGACAGGATAATTCACCCCTCCACTTT. Residues: CASSLGGQDNSPLHF.

This chain joins TRBV30 and TRBJ1-2; TRBD1 agrees at 7 bases. CDR1 is GTSNPN and CDR2 is SVGIG in the germline V gene (reference sequence). V trimming: 5 bases; J trimming: 8 bases; junction bases outside the gene matches: 14. The CDR3 runs to 14 residues. The CDR3 loop reads CAWEKGQIFVGYTF. CDR3 nucleotide sequence: TGTGCCTGGGAGAAGGGACAGATATTTGTCGGCTACACCTTC. Based on the CDR3 plus reference TRBV30 and TRBJ1-2, the full variable domain is SQTIHQWPATLVQPVGSPLSLECTVEGTSNPNLYWYRQAAGRGLQLLFYSVGIGQISSEVPQNLSASRPQDRQFILSSKKLLLSDSGFYLCAWEKGQIFVGYTFGSGTRLTVV.

The rearrangement uses TRBV15 and TRBJ2-1; TRBD2 agrees at 7 bases. V dropped 1 base and J dropped 15; count of bases not matched to a gene: 12. This CDR3 is built from 14 residues. The germline V gene encodes CDR1 LNHNV and CDR2 YYDKDF (reference sequence). In nucleotides, the CDR3 is TGTGCCACCAGCAGAGGTGGGGCGGGAGAAGATCGGTTCTTC. It is translated as CATSRGGAGEDRFF.

The V call is TRBV24-1, the J call TRBJ2-5; 9 bases align to TRBD2. This CDR3 region has 15 residues. CDR1 KGHDR and CDR2 SFDVKD come from the germline V gene. The V segment lost 5 bases and the J segment 5 bases; nucleotides outside the gene matches: 8. The CDR3 loop reads CATSAAGGPFETQYF. For the CDR3, the DNA is TGTGCCACCAGTGCGGCGGGAGGGCCTTTTGAGACCCAGTACTTC.

This clone was seen more than once but under ten times. The rearrangement uses TRBV7-2 and TRBJ1-2; a weak D match, TRBD1 (5 bases). The CDR3 is 11 residues long. Germline CDR1 is SGHTA and CDR2 is FQGNSA. The V and J ends lost 3 bases and 10 bases respectively, with 9 bases between them. CDR3 residues: CASSLWGLYTF. The CDR3 nucleotides are TGTGCCAGCAGCTTGTGGGGACTCTACACCTTC.

This clone was found a few times. The chain employs TRBV28 and TRBJ1-4; D gene ambiguous. V lost 4 bases, J lost 8 bases, and 8 bases lay in between. Germline-derived CDR1 and CDR2 are MDHEN and SYDVKM. This CDR3 is 12 amino acids long. The DNA for the CDR3 is TGTGCCAGCAGTTCAACATCCGAAAAACTGTTTTTT. Translated, it gives CASSSTSEKLFF.

This sequence joins TRBV9 and TRBJ2-1; a possible D gene is TRBD1 (6 bases). Trimming stripped 3 bases from V and 4 bases from J, with 20 bases between. Per the germline V gene, CDR1 is SGDLS and CDR2 is YYNGEE. CDR3 length: 17 residues. The CDR3 sequence: CASSANRQAILYNEQFF. In nucleotides, the CDR3 is TGTGCCAGCAGCGCCAACCGACAGGCCATATTGTACAATGAGCAGTTCTTC.

The chain carries TRBV7-8 and TRBJ1-5, with D maybe TRBD1 (6 bases). Trimming stripped 2 bases from V and 0 bases from J, with 17 bases between. The CDR3 sequence is 18 residues long. The germline V gene has CDR1 SGHVS and CDR2 FQNEAQ. The CDR3 spells CASSLTGTRIDSNQPQHF. As DNA, the CDR3 is TGTGCCAGCAGCTTAACAGGGACCCGCATTGATAGCAATCAGCCCCAGCATTTT. Using reference TRBV7-8 and TRBJ1-5 for the parts outside the CDR3, the full variable domain is GAGVSQSPRYKVAKRGQDVALRCDPISGHVSLFWYQQALGQGPEFLTYFQNEAQLDKSGLPSDRFFAERPEGSVSTLKIQRTQQEDSAVYLCASSLTGTRIDSNQPQHFGDGTRLSIL.

This chain links TRBV4-2 with TRBJ2-1; possible D gene TRBD2, 6 bases. CDR3 length: 17 amino acids. Per the germline V gene, CDR1 is LGHNA and CDR2 is YNFKEQ. V lost 3 bases and J 0 bases, leaving 15 bases between the germline ends. CDR3 sequence: CASSQGGRISSYNEQFF. In DNA, the CDR3 is TGTGCCAGCAGCCAGGGGGGTCGCATCAGCTCCTACAATGAGCAGTTCTTC.

The V gene is TRBV11-2, the J gene TRBJ1-1, with 7 positions matching TRBD1. This CDR3 contains 16 residues. Per the germline V gene, CDR1 is SGHAT and CDR2 is FQNNGV. Trimming cost V 4 bases and J 6 bases; bases outside gene matches: 14. CDR3 residues: CASSSIRGFPSSEAFF. CDR3 DNA: TGTGCCAGCAGCTCAATCAGGGGGTTTCCCTCTTCTGAAGCTTTCTTT.

This chain joins TRBV6-5 and TRBJ1-6; D is unresolved. This CDR3 has 14 amino acids. The ends were cut back, 6 bases at V and 0 bases at J, with 6 bases in the middle. The germline CDR1 and CDR2 sequences are MNHEY and SVGAGI. The CDR3 sequence: CASRRSSYNSPLHF. The CDR3 DNA reads as TGTGCCAGCAGGAGGAGCTCCTATAATTCACCCCTCCACTTT.

The chain employs TRBV4-3 and TRBJ2-7; TRBD2 agrees at 7 bases. The CDR3 extends over 16 amino acids. The germline gives CDR1 LGHNA, CDR2 YSLEER. V lost 4 bases and J lost 2; bases outside the gene matches: 11. The CDR3 loop is CASSRLGTSDPYEQYF. The CDR3, as DNA: TGCGCCAGCAGCCGCCTAGGTACTAGCGACCCCTACGAGCAGTACTTC.

The chain has TRBV27 and TRBJ1-6; D unclear. This CDR3 is 13 amino acids long. Trimming left V 4 bases short and J 8 bases short, with 9 bases between. CDR1 and CDR2 from the germline V gene are MNHEY and SMNVEV (reference sequence). CDR3 DNA sequence: TGTGCCAGCAGTTGGGGAGGACATTCACCCCTCCACTTT. Translated, it gives CASSWGGHSPLHF.